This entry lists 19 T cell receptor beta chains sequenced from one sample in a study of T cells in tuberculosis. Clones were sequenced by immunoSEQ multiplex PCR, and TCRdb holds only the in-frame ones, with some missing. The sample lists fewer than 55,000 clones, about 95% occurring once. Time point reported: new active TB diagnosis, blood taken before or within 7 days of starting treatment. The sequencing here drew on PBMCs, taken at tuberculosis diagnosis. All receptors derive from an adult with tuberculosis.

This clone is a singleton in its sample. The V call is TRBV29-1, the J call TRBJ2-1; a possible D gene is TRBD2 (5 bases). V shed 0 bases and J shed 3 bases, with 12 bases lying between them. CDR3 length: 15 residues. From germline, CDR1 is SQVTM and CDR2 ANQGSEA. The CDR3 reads CSVEDGERDYNEQFF. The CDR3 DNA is TGCAGCGTTGAAGATGGGGAGAGAGACTACAATGAGCAGTTCTTC.

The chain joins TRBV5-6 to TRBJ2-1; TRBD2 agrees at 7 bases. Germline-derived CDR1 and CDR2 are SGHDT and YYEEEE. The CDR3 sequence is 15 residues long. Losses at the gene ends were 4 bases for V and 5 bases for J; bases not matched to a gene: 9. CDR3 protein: CASSHGAGWNNEQFF. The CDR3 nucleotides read TGTGCCAGCAGCCATGGAGCGGGGTGGAACAATGAGCAGTTCTTC. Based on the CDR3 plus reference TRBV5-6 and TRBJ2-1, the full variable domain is DAGVTQSPTHLIKTRGQQVTLRCSPKSGHDTVSWYQQALGQGPQFIFQYYEEEERQRGNFPDRFSGHQFPNYSSELNVNALLLGDSALYLCASSHGAGWNNEQFFGPGTRLTVL.

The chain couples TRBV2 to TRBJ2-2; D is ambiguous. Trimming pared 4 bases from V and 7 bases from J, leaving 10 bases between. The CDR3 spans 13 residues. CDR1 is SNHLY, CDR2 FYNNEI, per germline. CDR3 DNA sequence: TGTGCCAGCAGTGGCGGTCTCTACGGGGAGCTGTTTTTT. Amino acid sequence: CASSGGLYGELFF.

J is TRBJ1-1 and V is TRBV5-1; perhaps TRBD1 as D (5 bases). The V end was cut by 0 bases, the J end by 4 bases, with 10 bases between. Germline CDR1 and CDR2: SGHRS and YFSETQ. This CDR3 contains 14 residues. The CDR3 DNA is TGCGCCAGCAGCTTGGGGCCAGGGCGCACTGAAGCTTTCTTT. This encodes CASSLGPGRTEAFF.

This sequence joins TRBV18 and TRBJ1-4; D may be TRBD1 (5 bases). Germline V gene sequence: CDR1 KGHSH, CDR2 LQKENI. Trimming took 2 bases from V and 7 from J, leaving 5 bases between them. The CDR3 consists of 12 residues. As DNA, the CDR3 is TGTGCCAGCTCACCAAGGGGTGAAAAACTGTTTTTT. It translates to CASSPRGEKLFF.

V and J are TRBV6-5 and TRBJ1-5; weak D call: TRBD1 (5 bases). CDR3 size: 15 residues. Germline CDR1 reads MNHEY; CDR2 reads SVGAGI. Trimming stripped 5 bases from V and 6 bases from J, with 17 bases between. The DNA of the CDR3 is TGTGCCAGCAGTATAGGGTCAGGGTATGGTCAGCCCCAGCATTTT. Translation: CASSIGSGYGQPQHF.

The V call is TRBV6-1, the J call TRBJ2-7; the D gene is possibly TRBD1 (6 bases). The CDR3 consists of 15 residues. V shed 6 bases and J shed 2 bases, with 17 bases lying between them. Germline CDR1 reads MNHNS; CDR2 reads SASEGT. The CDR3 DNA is TGTGCCAGCAGCCTATATAGACAGGCTCCCTACGAGCAGTACTTC. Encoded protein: CASSLYRQAPYEQYF.

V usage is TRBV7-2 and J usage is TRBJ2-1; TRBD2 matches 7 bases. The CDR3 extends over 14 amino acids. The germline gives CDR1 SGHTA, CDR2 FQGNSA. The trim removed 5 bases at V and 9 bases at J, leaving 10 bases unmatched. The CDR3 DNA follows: TGTGCCAGCAGCGTTCAAGGACTAGTGGGTGAGCAGTTCTTC. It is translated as CASSVQGLVGEQFF.

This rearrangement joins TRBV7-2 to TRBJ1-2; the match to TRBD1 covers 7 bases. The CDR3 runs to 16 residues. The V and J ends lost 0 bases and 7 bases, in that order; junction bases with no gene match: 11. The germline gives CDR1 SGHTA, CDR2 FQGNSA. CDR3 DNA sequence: TGTGCCAGCAGCTTAGCAATCGGGGACAGCCCCGGTGGCTACACCTTC. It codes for CASSLAIGDSPGGYTF.

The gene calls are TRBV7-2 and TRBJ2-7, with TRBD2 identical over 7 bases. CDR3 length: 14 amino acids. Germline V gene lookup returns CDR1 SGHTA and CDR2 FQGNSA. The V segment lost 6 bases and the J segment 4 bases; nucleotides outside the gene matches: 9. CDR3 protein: CASSPGGSEYEQYF. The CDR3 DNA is TGTGCCAGCAGTCCCGGGGGGTCGGAATACGAGCAGTACTTC.

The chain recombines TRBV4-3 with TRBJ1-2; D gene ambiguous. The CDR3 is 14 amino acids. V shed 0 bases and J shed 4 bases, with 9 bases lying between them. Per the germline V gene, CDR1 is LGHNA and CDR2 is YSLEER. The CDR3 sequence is CASSQDLGGYGYTF. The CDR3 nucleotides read TGCGCCAGCAGCCAAGATCTAGGCGGCTATGGCTACACCTTC.

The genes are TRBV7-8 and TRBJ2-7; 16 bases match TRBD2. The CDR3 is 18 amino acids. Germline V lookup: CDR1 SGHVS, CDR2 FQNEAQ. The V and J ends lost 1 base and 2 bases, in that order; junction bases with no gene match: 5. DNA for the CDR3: TGTGCCAGCAGCTTAGGGGGTGGGACTAGCGGGAGGGCCTACGAGCAGTACTTC. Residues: CASSLGGGTSGRAYEQYF.

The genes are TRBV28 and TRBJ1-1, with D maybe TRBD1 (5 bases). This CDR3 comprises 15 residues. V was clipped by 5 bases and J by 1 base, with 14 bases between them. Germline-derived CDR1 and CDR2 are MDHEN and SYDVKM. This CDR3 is CASSPLGVSNTEAFF. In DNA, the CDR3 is TGTGCCAGCAGTCCTTTAGGGGTCTCGAACACTGAAGCTTTCTTT. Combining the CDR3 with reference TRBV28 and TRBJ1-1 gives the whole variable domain DVKVTQSSRYLVKRTGEKVFLECVQDMDHENMFWYRQDPGLGLRLIYFSYDVKMKEKGDIPEGYSVSREKKERFSLILESASTNQTSMYLCASSPLGVSNTEAFFGQGTRLTVV.

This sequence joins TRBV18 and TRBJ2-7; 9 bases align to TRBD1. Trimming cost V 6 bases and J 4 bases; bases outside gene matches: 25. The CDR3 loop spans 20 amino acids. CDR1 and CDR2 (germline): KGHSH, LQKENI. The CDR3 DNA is TGTGCCAGCTCCCTTGGTGGCCTAAAACAGGGGGCACGCAACATTTACGAGCAGTACTTC. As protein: CASSLGGLKQGARNIYEQYF.

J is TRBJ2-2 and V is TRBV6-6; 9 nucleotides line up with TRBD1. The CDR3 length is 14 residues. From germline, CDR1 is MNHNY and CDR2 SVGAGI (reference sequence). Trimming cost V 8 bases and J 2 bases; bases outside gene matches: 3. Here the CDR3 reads CASGTGSNTGELFF. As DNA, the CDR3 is TGTGCCAGCGGGACAGGGTCAAACACCGGGGAGCTGTTTTTT.

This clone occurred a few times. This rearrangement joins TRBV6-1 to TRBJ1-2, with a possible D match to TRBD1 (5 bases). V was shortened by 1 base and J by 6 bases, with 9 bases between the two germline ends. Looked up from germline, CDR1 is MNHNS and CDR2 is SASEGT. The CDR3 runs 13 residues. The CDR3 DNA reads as TGTGCCAGCAGTGAAGTCCGGGGGGATGGCTACACCTTC. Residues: CASSEVRGDGYTF.

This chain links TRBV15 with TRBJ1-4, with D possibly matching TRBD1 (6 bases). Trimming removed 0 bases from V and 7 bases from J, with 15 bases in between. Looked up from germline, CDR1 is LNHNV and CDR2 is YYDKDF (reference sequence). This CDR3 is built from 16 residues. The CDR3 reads CATSRDLFGGREKLFF. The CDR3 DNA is TGTGCCACCAGCAGAGACCTTTTTGGGGGCCGTGAAAAACTGTTTTTT.

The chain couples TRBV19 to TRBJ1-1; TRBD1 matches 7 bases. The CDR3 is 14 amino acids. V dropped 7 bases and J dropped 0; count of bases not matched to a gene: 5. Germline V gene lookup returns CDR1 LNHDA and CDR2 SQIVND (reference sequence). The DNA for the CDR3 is TGTGCCAGTAAAGAGGGACAGCTGAACACTGAAGCTTTCTTT. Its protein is CASKEGQLNTEAFF.

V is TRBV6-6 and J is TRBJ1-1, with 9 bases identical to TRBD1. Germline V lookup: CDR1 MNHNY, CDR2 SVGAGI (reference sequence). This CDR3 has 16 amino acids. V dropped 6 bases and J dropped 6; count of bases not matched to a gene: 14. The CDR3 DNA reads TGTGCCAGCAGCCCCGGAAAGGGGACAGGGAAGTCTGAAGCTTTCTTT. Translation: CASSPGKGTGKSEAFF.